This T cell receptor (beta chain) emerged from a study of cytomegalovirus exposure and HLA in healthy donors. Findings of the study overall: Later analysis showed TCR association rates varying by HLA locus, highest for DRB1 and lowest for HLA-C. Researchers reported from a later analysis that most CMV-associated TCR beta chains appeared HLA-restricted. Accurate prediction of HLA-A and HLA-B alleles (for most subjects) was reportedly achieved from TCR beta sequences. Common viral pathogens (according to a later analysis) appeared linked to several of the most significant clusters.

With regard to this clone: Its target is unknown.

13 Jbeta primers and 60 Vbeta primers were used for the PCR. The table came from immunoSEQ multiplex PCR; TCRdb's copy has only in-frame clones and leaves some out. The sample gives 120,000 or so clones, around 80% of which show up once; 3.4% is in the top ten. CDR1 MNHNY and CDR2 SVGAGI come from the germline V gene (reference sequence). V lost 2 bases and J lost 7, with 17 bases in between. The CDR3 is 15 residues long. The source material was PBMCs. V is TRBV6-6 and J is TRBJ1-2, with D possibly TRBD1 on 6 matching bases. The source is a man aged 25-40 years in good health and CMV-seronegative. The CDR3 protein is CASSYGGDRPSGYTF. The CDR3 nucleotides are TGTGCCAGCAGTTACGGAGGAGACAGGCCAAGTGGCTACACCTTC.